These 4 T cell receptor beta chains share one sample of origin, sequenced in a study of T cells in localized non-small cell lung cancer. Assay used: immunoSEQ multiplex PCR; TCRdb lists only in-frame clones, some missing. The sample includes 20,000 to 25,000 clones, approximately 87% of them seen just once. Material: peripheral blood, obtained before any cancer treatment. The origin of the receptors is a woman aged 35 to 70 with stage I lung adenocarcinoma.

The chain links TRBV30 to TRBJ1-2; 7 bases are a match to TRBD1. This CDR3 is built from 12 residues. The trim removed 3 bases at V and 10 bases at J, leaving 8 bases unmatched. Germline V gene lookup returns CDR1 GTSNPN and CDR2 SVGIG (reference sequence). The CDR3 here is CAWRDGQAFYTF. The CDR3, as DNA: TGTGCCTGGAGGGATGGACAGGCTTTCTACACCTTC.

This chain uses TRBV5-5 with TRBJ1-1; no firm D call. Germline V gene data show CDR1 as SGHKS and CDR2 as YYEKEE (reference sequence). Deletions cut 4 bases from V and 3 bases from J, with 10 bases between. CDR3 length: 13 residues. In DNA form, the CDR3 reads TGTGCCAGCAGCAATACAGCGGACACTGAAGCTTTCTTT. Translating gives CASSNTADTEAFF.

This clone was detected once. The gene calls are TRBV5-1 and TRBJ2-3; TRBD2 is a possible D gene (5 bases). The CDR3 contains 14 residues. Germline V CDR1 and CDR2: SGHRS, YFSETQ. Trimming removed 2 bases from V and 1 base from J, with 8 bases in between. The CDR3 loop is CASSLLEGTDTQYF. Written as DNA, the CDR3 is TGCGCCAGCAGCTTATTGGAGGGCACAGATACGCAGTATTTT.

The CDR3 loop reads CASSPLGDNEKLFF. The CDR3 nucleotides are TGTGCCAGCAGCCCGCTCGGAGATAATGAAAAACTGTTTTTT. The chain is built from TRBV4-2 and TRBJ1-4, with D hard to call. This CDR3 is built from 14 residues. Per the germline V gene, CDR1 is LGHNA and CDR2 is YNFKEQ. Trimming took 4 bases from V and 4 from J, leaving 10 bases between them.